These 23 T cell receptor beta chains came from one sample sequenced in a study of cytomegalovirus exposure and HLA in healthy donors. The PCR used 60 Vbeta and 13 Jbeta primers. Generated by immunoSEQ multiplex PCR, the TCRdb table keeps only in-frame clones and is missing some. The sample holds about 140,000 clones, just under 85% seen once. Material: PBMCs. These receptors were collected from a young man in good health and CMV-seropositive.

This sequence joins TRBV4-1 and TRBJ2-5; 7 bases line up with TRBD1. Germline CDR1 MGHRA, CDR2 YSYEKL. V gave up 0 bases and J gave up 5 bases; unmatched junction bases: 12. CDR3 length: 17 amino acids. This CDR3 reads CASSQDDFKGARETQYF. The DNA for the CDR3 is TGCGCCAGCAGCCAAGATGATTTTAAGGGGGCGAGGGAGACCCAGTACTTC.

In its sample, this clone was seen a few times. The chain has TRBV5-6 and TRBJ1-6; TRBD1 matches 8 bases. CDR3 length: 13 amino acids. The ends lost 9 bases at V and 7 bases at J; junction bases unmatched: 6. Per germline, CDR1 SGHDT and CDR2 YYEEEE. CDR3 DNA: TGTGCCATTACGGGACAGGAAAATTCACCCCTCCACTTT. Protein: CAITGQENSPLHF.

CDR3 DNA: TGTGCCAGCAGCCAGACTATGAACACTGAAGCTTTCTTT. Its translation is CASSQTMNTEAFF. The chain uses TRBV11-1 and TRBJ1-1; D ambiguous. The CDR3 covers 13 residues. Looked up from germline, CDR1 is SGHAT and CDR2 is FQDESV (reference sequence). Trimming removed 5 bases from V and 0 bases from J, with 7 bases in between.

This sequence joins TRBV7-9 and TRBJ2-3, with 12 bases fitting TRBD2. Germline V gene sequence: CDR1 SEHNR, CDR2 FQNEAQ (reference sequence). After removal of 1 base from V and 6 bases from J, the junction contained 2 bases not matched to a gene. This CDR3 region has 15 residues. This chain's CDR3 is CASSLGLAGEDTQYF. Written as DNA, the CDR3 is TGTGCCAGCAGCTTAGGACTAGCGGGGGAGGATACGCAGTATTTT.

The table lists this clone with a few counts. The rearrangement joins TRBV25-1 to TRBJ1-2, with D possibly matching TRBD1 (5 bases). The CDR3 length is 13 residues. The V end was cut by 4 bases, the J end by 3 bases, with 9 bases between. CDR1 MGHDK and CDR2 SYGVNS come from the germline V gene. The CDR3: CASSGRGDYGYTF. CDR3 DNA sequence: TGTGCCAGCAGTGGAAGGGGCGACTATGGCTACACCTTC.

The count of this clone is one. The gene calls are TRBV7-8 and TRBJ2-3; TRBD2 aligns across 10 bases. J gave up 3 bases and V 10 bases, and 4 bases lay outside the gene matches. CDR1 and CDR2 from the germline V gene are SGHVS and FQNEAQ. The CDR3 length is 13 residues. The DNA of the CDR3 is TGTGCCATAACTAGCGGGGAGACAGATACGCAGTATTTT. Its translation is CAITSGETDTQYF. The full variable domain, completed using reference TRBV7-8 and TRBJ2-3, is GAGVSQSPRYKVAKRGQDVALRCDPISGHVSLFWYQQALGQGPEFLTYFQNEAQLDKSGLPSDRFFAERPEGSVSTLKIQRTQQEDSAVYLCAITSGETDTQYFGPGTRLTVL.

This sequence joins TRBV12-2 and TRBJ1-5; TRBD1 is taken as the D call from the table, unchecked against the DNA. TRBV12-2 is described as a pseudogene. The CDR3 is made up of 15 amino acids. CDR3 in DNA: TGTGCAAGTCGCGGACAGGATCATAGCAATCAGCCCCAGCATTTT. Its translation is CASRGQDHSNQPQHF.

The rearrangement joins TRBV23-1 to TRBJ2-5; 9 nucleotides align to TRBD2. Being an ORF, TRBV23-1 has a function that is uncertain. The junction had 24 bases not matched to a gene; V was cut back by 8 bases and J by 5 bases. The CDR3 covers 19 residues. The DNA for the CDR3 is TGCGCCAGCCCCCCGGGAAGGCTAGCGGGAACTGCGACCGGGGAGACCCAGTACTTC. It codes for CASPPGRLAGTATGETQYF.

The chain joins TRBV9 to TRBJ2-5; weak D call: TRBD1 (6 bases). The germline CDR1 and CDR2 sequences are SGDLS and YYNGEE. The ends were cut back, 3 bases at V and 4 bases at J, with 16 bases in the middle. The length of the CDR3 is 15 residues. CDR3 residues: CASSAEQGIGETQYF. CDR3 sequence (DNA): TGTGCCAGCAGCGCCGAACAGGGTATCGGAGAGACCCAGTACTTC.

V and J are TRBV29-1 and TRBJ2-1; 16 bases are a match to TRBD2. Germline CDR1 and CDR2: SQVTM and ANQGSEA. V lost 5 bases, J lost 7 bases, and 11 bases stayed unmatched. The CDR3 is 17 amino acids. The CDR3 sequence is CSVPQGLGLAGGNEQFF. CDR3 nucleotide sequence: TGCAGCGTTCCACAGGGCTTGGGACTAGCGGGAGGGAATGAGCAGTTCTTC.

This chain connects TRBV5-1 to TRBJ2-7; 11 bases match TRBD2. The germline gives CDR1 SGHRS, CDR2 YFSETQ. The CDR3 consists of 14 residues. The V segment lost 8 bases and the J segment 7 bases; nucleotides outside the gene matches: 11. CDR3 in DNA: TGCGCCAGTCATGGGACTAGCGGAGGGGGGGAGCAGTACTTC. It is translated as CASHGTSGGGEQYF.

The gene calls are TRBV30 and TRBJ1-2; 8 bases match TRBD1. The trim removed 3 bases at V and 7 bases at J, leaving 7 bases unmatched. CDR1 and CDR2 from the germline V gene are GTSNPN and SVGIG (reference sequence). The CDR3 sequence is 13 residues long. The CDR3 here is CAWSPQGARGYTF. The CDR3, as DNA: TGTGCCTGGAGCCCCCAGGGGGCGCGTGGCTACACCTTC.

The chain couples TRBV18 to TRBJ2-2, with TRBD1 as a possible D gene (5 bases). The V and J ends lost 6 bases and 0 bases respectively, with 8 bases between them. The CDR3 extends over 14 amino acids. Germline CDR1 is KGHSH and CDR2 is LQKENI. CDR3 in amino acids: CASSLDTNTGELFF. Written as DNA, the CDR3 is TGTGCCAGCTCCCTGGACACGAACACCGGGGAGCTGTTTTTT. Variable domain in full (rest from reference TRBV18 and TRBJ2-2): NAGVMQNPRHLVRRRGQEARLRCSPMKGHSHVYWYRQLPEEGLKFMVYLQKENIIDESGMPKERFSAEFPKEGPSILRIQQVVRGDSAAYFCASSLDTNTGELFFGEGSRLTVL.

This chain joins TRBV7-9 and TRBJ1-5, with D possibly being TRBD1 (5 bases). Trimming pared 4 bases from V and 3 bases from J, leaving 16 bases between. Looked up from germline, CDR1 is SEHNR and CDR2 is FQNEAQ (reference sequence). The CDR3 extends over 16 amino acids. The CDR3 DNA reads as TGTGCCAGCAGCTCGATGCAGGGTGGGCCCAATCAGCCCCAGCATTTT. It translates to CASSSMQGGPNQPQHF.

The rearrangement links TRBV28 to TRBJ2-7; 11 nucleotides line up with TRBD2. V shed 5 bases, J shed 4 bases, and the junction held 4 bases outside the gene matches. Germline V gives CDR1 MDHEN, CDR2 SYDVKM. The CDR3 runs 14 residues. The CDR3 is CASSIGTSGYEQYF. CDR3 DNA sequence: TGTGCCAGCAGTATAGGGACTAGCGGTTACGAGCAGTACTTC.

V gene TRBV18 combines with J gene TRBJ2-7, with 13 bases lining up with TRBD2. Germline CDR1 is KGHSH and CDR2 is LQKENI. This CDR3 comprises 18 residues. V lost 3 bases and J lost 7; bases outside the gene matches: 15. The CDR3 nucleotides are TGTGCCAGCTCACCTCATGGTCACACTAGCGGGGGGGCCGGAGAGCAGTACTTC. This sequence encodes CASSPHGHTSGGAGEQYF.

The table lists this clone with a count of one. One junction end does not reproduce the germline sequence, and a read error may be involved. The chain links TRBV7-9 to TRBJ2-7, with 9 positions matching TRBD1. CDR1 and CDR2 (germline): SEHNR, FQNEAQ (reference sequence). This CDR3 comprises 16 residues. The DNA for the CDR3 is TGTTCCAGCAGCTCCCTAGGGACAGGGCCGAGGAGGGAGCAGTACTTC. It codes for CSSSSLGTGPRREQYF. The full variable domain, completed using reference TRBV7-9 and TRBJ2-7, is DTGVSQNPRHKITKRGQNVTFRCDPISEHNRLYWYRQTLGQGPEFLTYFQNEAQLEKSRLLSDRFSAERPKGSFSTLEIQRTEQGDSAMYLCSSSSLGTGPRREQYFGPGTRLTVT.

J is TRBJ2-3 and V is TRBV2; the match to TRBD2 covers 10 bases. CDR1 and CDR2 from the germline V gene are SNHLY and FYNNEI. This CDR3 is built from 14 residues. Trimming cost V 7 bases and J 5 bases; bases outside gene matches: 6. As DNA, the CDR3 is TGTGCCAGCACTCCTAGCGGGAGTGGAGATACGCAGTATTTT. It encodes CASTPSGSGDTQYF.

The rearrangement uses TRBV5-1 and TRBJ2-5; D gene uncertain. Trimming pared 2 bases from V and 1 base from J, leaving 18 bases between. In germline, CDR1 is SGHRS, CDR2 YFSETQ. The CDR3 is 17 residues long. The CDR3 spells CASSLTTTPTLQETQYF. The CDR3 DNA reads TGCGCCAGCAGCTTAACTACGACGCCTACCCTCCAAGAGACCCAGTACTTC. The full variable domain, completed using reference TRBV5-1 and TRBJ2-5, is KAGVTQTPRYLIKTRGQQVTLSCSPISGHRSVSWYQQTPGQGLQFLFEYFSETQRNKGNFPGRFSGRQFSNSRSEMNVSTLELGDSALYLCASSLTTTPTLQETQYFGPGTRLLVL.

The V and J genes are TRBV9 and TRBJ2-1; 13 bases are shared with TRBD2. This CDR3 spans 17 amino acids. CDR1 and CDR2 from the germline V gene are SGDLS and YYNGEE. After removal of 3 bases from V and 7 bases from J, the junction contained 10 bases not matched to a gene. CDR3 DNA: TGTGCCAGCAGCGCGTCCCACGGACTAGCGGGAGTGAATGAGCAGTTCTTC. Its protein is CASSASHGLAGVNEQFF.

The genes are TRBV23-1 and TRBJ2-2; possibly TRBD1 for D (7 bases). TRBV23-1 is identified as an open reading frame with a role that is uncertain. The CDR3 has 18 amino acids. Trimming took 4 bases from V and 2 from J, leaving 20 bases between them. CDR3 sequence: CASSPMARGGGNTGELFF. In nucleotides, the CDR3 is TGCGCCAGCAGTCCGATGGCCCGCGGAGGGGGCAACACCGGGGAGCTGTTTTTT.

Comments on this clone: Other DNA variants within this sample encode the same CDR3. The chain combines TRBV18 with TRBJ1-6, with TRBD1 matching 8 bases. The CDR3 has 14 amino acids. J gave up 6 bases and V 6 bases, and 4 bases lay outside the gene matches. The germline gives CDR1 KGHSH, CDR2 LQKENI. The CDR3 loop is CASSPDRGNSPLHF. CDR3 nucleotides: TGTGCCAGCTCCCCCGACAGGGGTAATTCACCCCTCCACTTT.

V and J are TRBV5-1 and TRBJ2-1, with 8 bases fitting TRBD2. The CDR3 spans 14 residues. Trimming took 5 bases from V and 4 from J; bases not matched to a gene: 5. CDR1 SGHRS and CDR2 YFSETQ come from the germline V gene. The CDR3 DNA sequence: TGCGCCAGCAGTCCGGGACTAGAATACAATGAGCAGTTCTTC. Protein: CASSPGLEYNEQFF. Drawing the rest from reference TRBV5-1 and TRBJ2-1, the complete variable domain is KAGVTQTPRYLIKTRGQQVTLSCSPISGHRSVSWYQQTPGQGLQFLFEYFSETQRNKGNFPGRFSGRQFSNSRSEMNVSTLELGDSALYLCASSPGLEYNEQFFGPGTRLTVL.